The 15 T cell receptor beta chains given below trace back to one sample, sequenced in a study of T-cell memory formation after mild COVID-19. TCRdb re-analysed the 5' RACE reads in MiXCR, keeping a single row per CDR3 protein. In the table there are about 55,000 distinct CDR3 sequences, 9.5% of which are singletons. Sequenced input: PBMCs or a T cell subset sorted from them (not recorded which). The origin of the receptors is a man between 18 and 35 years old who had mild COVID-19 (a few samples of this study predate the infection). Cell type and time point are not known.

This clonotype has just a few counts. The genes are TRBV12-3 or TRBV12-4 and TRBJ2-5, with 9 bases that match TRBD1. The CDR3 length is 15 residues. V lost 5 bases, J lost 5 bases, and 9 bases stayed unmatched. The CDR3 DNA reads as TGTGCCAGCAGTCCCCACAGGGGGCTATTGGAGACCCAGTACTTC. This translates into CASSPHRGLLETQYF.

Many counts were recorded for this clonotype. The chain couples TRBV7-8 to TRBJ1-5; a weak D match, TRBD1 (6 bases). V was shortened by 2 bases and J by 4 bases, with 6 bases between the two germline ends. The germline V gene has CDR1 SGHVS and CDR2 FQNEAQ. The CDR3 is 13 residues long. The CDR3 bases are TGTGCCAGCAGCTTAAGGGGGAATCAGCCCCAGCATTTT. Residues: CASSLRGNQPQHF.

V and J are TRBV20-1 and TRBJ1-1; 8 nucleotides agree with TRBD1. J was trimmed by 6 bases and V by 6 bases; bases with no gene match: 12. The CDR3 spans 14 residues. Germline CDR1 is DFQATT and CDR2 is SNEGSKA (reference sequence). CDR3 region: CSALNGQGGAEAFF. The CDR3 coding sequence is TGCAGTGCCCTTAACGGACAGGGAGGAGCTGAAGCTTTCTTT.

The genes are TRBV28 and TRBJ2-1; 8 bases line up with TRBD1. With 6 bases clipped from V and 4 bases from J, the junction kept 11 bases outside the gene matches. From germline, CDR1 is MDHEN and CDR2 SYDVKM. The CDR3 consists of 16 residues. This CDR3 reads CASRLLGTGAYNEQFF. The CDR3 DNA follows: TGTGCCAGCAGGCTTCTCGGGACAGGAGCATACAATGAGCAGTTCTTC. The full variable domain, rest sourced from reference TRBV28 and TRBJ2-1, is DVKVTQSSRYLVKRTGEKVFLECVQDMDHENMFWYRQDPGLGLRLIYFSYDVKMKEKGDIPEGYSVSREKKERFSLILESASTNQTSMYLCASRLLGTGAYNEQFFGPGTRLTVL.

This clonotype turned up a few times. This chain links TRBV5-6 with TRBJ2-1; the D gene is possibly TRBD2 (7 bases). V was cut by 7 bases and J by 6 bases, with 20 bases left in between. Per the germline V gene, CDR1 is SGHDT and CDR2 is YYEEEE. CDR3 size: 15 residues. CDR3 residues: CASSHRGGAGNEQFF. The CDR3 region has the DNA TGTGCCAGCTCCCATAGAGGGGGGGCCGGCAATGAGCAGTTCTTC.

Ten or more counts support this clonotype. The conserved phenylalanine or tryptophan normally closing the CDR3 is absent here, so this likely arose from a read error. The DNA is omitted, as the CDR3 cannot be located on it reliably, and the CDR3 follows TCRdb's listing. V is TRBV12-3 or TRBV12-4 and J is TRBJ2-3; TRBD2 reflects the table's D call only, with no check against the DNA. The CDR3 numbers 13 amino acids, ends counted. CDR3: CASSPSAGVGGDM.

The CDR3 DNA sequence: TGTGCCAGCAGCTTACAGGGGGCGAAGAACACCGGGGAGCTGTTTTTT. This translates into CASSLQGAKNTGELFF. V is TRBV11-2 and J is TRBJ2-2, with 8 positions matching TRBD1. Germline values: CDR1 SGHAT, CDR2 FQNNGV. With 2 bases clipped from V and 1 base from J, the junction kept 3 bases outside the gene matches. CDR3 length: 16 residues.

The table lists this clonotype with many counts. The chain carries TRBV7-9 and TRBJ2-3, with 7 bases fitting TRBD2. V trimming: 3 bases; J trimming: 1 base; junction bases outside the gene matches: 4. There are 15 residues in the CDR3. Looked up from germline, CDR1 is SEHNR and CDR2 is FQNEAQ (reference sequence). CDR3 nucleotides: TGTGCCAGCAGCTTGGCGGGAGCTGGCACAGATACGCAGTATTTT. This sequence encodes CASSLAGAGTDTQYF.

This clonotype was counted at least ten times. The CDR3 here is CASSHGPSYEQYF. For the CDR3, the DNA is TGTGCCAGCAGCCATGGGCCGTCCTACGAGCAGTACTTC. This sequence joins TRBV27 and TRBJ2-7; D is undetermined. Trimming shortened V by 6 bases and J by 1 base, and 10 bases separated the two germline ends. This CDR3 contains 13 residues. Germline CDR1 and CDR2: MNHEY and SMNVEV (reference sequence).

This chain joins TRBV20-1 and TRBJ2-1, with D perhaps matching TRBD1 or TRBD2 (5 bases each). Germline V gives CDR1 DFQATT, CDR2 SNEGSKA (reference sequence). V dropped 0 bases and J dropped 5 bases, with 14 bases sitting between them. The length of the CDR3 is 15 residues. The chain's CDR3 is CSARDPGLGDNEQFF. The CDR3 DNA is TGCAGTGCTAGAGACCCTGGGCTGGGGGACAATGAGCAGTTCTTC.

This clonotype was seen a handful of times. The chain carries TRBV24-1 and TRBJ1-3; D gene ambiguous. Trimming took off 9 bases at V and 4 bases at J, with 6 bases between the two ends. The CDR3 totals 11 residues. The germline V gene encodes CDR1 KGHDR and CDR2 SFDVKD. In DNA form, the CDR3 reads TGTGCCACCGAGCAGGGAAACACCATATATTTT. It encodes CATEQGNTIYF.

Many counts were recorded for this clonotype. The gene calls are TRBV6-1 and TRBJ2-2; no firm D call. There are 14 residues in the CDR3. The germline V gene has CDR1 MNHNS and CDR2 SASEGT. V was shortened by 3 bases and J by 0 bases, with 5 bases between the two germline ends. CDR3 in amino acids: CASSDRSNTGELFF. The CDR3 DNA follows: TGTGCCAGCAGTGACAGGTCGAACACCGGGGAGCTGTTTTTT.

The chain is built from TRBV3-1 and TRBJ1-5, with D possibly matching TRBD1 (6 bases). The CDR3 has 15 residues. V was trimmed by 0 bases and J by 7 bases, leaving 13 bases between them. Germline V gives CDR1 LGHDT, CDR2 YNNKEL (reference sequence). CDR3 amino acids: CASSQDSGAGQPQHF. The DNA of the CDR3 is TGTGCCAGCAGCCAAGATTCGGGGGCTGGCCAGCCCCAGCATTTT. Together with reference TRBV3-1 and TRBJ1-5, the CDR3 gives the full variable domain: DTAVSQTPKYLVTQMGNDKSIKCEQNLGHDTMYWYKQDSKKFLKIMFSYNNKELIINETVPNRFSPKSPDKAHLNLHINSLELGDSAVYFCASSQDSGAGQPQHFGDGTRLSIL.

V is TRBV4-3 and J is TRBJ1-4; D ambiguous. The CDR3 covers 14 residues. V lost 0 bases, J lost 8 bases, and 10 bases lay in between. Germline CDR1 and CDR2: LGHNA and YSLEER. The chain's CDR3 is CASSQDWAGEKLFF. As DNA, the CDR3 is TGCGCCAGCAGCCAAGATTGGGCAGGAGAAAAACTGTTTTTT.

This clonotype was counted at least ten times. The gene calls are TRBV7-9 and TRBJ1-4; no reliable D call. Germline CDR1 is SEHNR and CDR2 is FQNEAQ (reference sequence). The CDR3 length is 11 residues. Trimming took off 5 bases at V and 6 bases at J, with 4 bases between the two ends. The CDR3 loop is CASSTHEKLFF. The DNA for the CDR3 is TGTGCCAGCAGCACCCATGAAAAACTGTTTTTT.